This TCR beta chain stems from a study of cytomegalovirus exposure and HLA in healthy donors. Study-level points and caveats: Sequencing likely generated an artifact that appeared as a cluster of highly shared sequence variants.

PCR amplification relied on 60 Vbeta primers (plus 13 Jbeta primers). The data were produced by immunoSEQ multiplex PCR, yet TCRdb's version contains in-frame clones alone and is incomplete. This repertoire shows over 90,000 clones, 70% found once; its top ten account for over 12%. This clone was detected a few times. Antigen: not known. The J segment lost 2 bases and the V segment lost 4 bases, leaving 6 bases of the junction unmatched. Per germline, CDR1 SGHRS and CDR2 YFSETQ. The CDR3 runs 14 residues. Sequencing input: PBMCs. This chain links TRBV5-1 with TRBJ2-7; 7 bases map to TRBD1. This sequence originates from a woman aged 50 to 65 in good health and CMV-seropositive. The CDR3 region has the DNA TGCGCCAGCAGCCTCCAAGGGACAGCCTACGAGCAGTACTTC. Translated: CASSLQGTAYEQYF. Full variable domain (rest looked up from reference TRBV5-1 and TRBJ2-7): KAGVTQTPRYLIKTRGQQVTLSCSPISGHRSVSWYQQTPGQGLQFLFEYFSETQRNKGNFPGRFSGRQFSNSRSEMNVSTLELGDSALYLCASSLQGTAYEQYFGPGTRLTVT.